This TCR beta chain was documented in a study of spatial heterogeneity in lung cancer. Single TCR cDNA molecules each had their own unique molecular identifier. MiXCR, applied by TCRdb to the 5' RACE reads, yields one record per CDR3 protein. The sample includes tens of thousands of distinct CDR3 sequences, about an eighth of them seen just once. Time point given: sample taken at primary tumor resection. Unsorted samples of tumor, nontumor lung or frozen PBMC had their whole RNA sequenced. The sample here was PBMCs, taken at surgery. This receptor was identified in a male donor with early-stage non-small cell lung cancer.

The CDR3 region has the DNA TGTGCCAGTAGCTCCGTCCAGGGGGCGCGTGGAAACACCATATATTTT. Translated, it gives CASSSVQGARGNTIYF. V gene TRBV19 combines with J gene TRBJ1-3; 8 bases are shared with TRBD1. CDR1 is LNHDA and CDR2 is SQIVND in the germline V gene (reference sequence). V shed 6 bases, J shed 3 bases, and the junction held 10 bases outside the gene matches. The CDR3 is 16 residues long.